This T cell receptor beta chain was captured in a study of T cells in Graves' hyperthyroidism and ophthalmopathy. For the study at large: Blood was drawn when the patient was first diagnosed and still untreated.

Lactation, pregnancy, other autoimmune disease or uncontrolled infection excluded patients. There were TCR beta CDR3 regions amplified from RNA transcripts. In the first-round RT-PCR of the TCR CDR3, the HTBI primer set was used. Via MiXCR, TCRdb re-called the multiplex PCR reads, giving one row per CDR3 protein. Here the sample spans over 350,000 distinct CDR3 sequences, under 15% being singletons. This clonotype came up a few times. Germline V gene lookup returns CDR1 GTSNPN and CDR2 SVGIG (reference sequence). Trimming removed 3 bases from V and 10 bases from J, with 14 bases in between. The CDR3 sequence is 12 residues long.

The J gene is TRBJ2-3, the V gene TRBV30; D perhaps matches TRBD2 (5 bases). This receptor was obtained from a man aged 18 to 30 with Graves' ophthalmopathy. Sequencing was carried out using blood. The CDR3 sequence: CAWRTLGVSQYF. CDR3 nucleotides: TGTGCCTGGAGGACCCTGGGAGTTTCGCAGTATTTT.